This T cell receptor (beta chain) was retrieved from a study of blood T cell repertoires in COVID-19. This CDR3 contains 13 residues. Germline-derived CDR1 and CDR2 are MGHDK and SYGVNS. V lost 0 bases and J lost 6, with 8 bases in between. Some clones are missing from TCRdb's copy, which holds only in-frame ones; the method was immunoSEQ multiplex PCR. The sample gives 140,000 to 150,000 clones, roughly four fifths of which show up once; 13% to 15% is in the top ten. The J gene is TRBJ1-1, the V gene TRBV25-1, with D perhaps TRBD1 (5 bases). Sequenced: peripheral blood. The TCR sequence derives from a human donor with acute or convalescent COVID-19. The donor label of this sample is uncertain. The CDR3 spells CASSEYRGSEAFF. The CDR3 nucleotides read TGTGCCAGCAGTGAATATAGGGGCTCTGAAGCTTTCTTT. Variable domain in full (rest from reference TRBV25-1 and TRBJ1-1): EADIYQTPRYLVIGTGKKITLECSQTMGHDKMYWYQQDPGMELHLIHYSYGVNSTEKGDLSSESTVSRIRTEHFPLTLESARPSHTSQYLCASSEYRGSEAFFGQGTRLTVV.